Sequencing of this T cell receptor (beta chain) was carried out in a study of shared clonotypes between healthy human individuals. Study results and limitations: Measured sharing among donors was expected to vary with sequencing depth.

To note about this clone: Its antigen is as yet unknown.

Sequencing was performed with immunoSEQ multiplex PCR; in TCRdb, only in-frame clones are kept and a portion is missing. The sample records about 2.1 million clones, around 93% being singletons. The CDR3 has 15 amino acids. V was trimmed by 7 bases and J by 0 bases, leaving 15 bases between them. The germline CDR1 and CDR2 sequences are SNHLY and FYNNEI. Naive CD8 cells lacked CD45RO and underwent positive selection for CCR7, leaving out terminally differentiated effector memory CD45RA+ cells. The V gene is TRBV2, the J gene TRBJ1-1; tentatively, D is TRBD1 (5 bases). The sequence came from a man aged 18 to 29 in good health. Some clones in this sample may be carry-over from other donors' samples. The sample consisted of naive CD8+ T cells from PBMCs. The CDR3 loop reads CASTTGRVLNTEAFF. The CDR3 DNA follows: TGTGCCAGCACCACAGGACGAGTTTTGAACACTGAAGCTTTCTTT.